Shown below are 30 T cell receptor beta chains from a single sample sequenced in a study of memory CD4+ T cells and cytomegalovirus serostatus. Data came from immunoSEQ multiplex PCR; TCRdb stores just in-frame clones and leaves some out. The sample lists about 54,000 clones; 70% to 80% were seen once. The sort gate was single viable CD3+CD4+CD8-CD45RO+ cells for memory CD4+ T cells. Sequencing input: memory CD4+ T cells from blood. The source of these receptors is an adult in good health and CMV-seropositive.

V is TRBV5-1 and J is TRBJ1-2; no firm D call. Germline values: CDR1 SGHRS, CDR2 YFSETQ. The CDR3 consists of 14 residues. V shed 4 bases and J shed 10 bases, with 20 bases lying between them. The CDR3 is CASSLPPFFEDYTF. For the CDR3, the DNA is TGCGCCAGCAGCCTCCCCCCCTTTTTCGAAGACTACACCTTC. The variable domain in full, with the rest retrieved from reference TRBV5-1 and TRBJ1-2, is KAGVTQTPRYLIKTRGQQVTLSCSPISGHRSVSWYQQTPGQGLQFLFEYFSETQRNKGNFPGRFSGRQFSNSRSEMNVSTLELGDSALYLCASSLPPFFEDYTFGSGTRLTVV.

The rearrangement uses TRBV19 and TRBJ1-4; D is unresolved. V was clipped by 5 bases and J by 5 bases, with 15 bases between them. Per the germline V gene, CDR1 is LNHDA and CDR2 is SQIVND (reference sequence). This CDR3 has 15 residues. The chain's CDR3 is CASSERVFQNEKLFF. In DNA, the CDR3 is TGTGCCAGTAGTGAACGAGTTTTTCAGAATGAAAAACTGTTTTTT.

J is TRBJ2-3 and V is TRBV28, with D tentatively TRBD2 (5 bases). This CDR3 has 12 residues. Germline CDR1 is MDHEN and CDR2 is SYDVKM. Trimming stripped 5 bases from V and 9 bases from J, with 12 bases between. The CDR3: CASSPPRGTQYF. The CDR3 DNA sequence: TGTGCCAGCAGTCCCCCTAGAGGGACGCAGTATTTT.

The CDR3 nucleotides read TGTGCCAGCAGCCGAGTGGGCGGGAGTTACGAGCAGTACTTC. Its translation: CASSRVGGSYEQYF. The chain joins TRBV7-2 to TRBJ2-7, with 7 bases identical to TRBD2. Germline assignment: CDR1 SGHTA and CDR2 FQGNSA. The CDR3 has 14 residues. J lost 4 bases, V lost 5 bases, and 8 bases had no gene match.

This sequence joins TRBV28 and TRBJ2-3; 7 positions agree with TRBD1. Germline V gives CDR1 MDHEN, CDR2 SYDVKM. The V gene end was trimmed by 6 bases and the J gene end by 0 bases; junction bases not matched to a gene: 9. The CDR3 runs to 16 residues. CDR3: CASRPRDSTSTDTQYF. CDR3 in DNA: TGTGCCAGCAGACCCCGGGACAGCACTAGCACAGATACGCAGTATTTT.

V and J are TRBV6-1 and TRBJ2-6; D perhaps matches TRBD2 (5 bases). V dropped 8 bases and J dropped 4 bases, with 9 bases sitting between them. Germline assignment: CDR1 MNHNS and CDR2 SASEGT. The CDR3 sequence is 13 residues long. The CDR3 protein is CASSRGGANVLTF. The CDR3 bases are TGTGCCAGCTCCAGAGGGGGGGCCAACGTCCTGACTTTC.

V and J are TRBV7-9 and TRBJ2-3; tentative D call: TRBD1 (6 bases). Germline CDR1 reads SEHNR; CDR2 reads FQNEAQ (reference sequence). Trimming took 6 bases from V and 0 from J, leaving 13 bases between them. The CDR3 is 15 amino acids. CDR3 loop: CASSQQGTSTDTQYF. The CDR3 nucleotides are TGTGCCAGCAGTCAACAGGGTACTAGCACAGATACGCAGTATTTT.

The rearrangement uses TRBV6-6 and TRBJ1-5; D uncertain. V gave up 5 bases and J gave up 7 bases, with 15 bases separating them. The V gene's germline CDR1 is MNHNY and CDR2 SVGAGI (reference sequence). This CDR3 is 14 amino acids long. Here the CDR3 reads CASSPLQTRQPQHF. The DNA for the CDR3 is TGTGCCAGCAGTCCATTACAGACGAGGCAGCCCCAGCATTTT.

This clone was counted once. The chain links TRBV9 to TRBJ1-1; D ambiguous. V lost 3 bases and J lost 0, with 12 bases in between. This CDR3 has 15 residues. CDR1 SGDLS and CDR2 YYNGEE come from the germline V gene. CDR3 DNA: TGTGCCAGCAGCGCGAGGGCGAGCCTGAACACTGAAGCTTTCTTT. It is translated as CASSARASLNTEAFF.

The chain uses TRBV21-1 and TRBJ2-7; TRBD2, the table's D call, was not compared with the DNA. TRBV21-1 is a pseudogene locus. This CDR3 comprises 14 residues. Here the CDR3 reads CASSKRGVRHEQYV. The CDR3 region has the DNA TGTGCCAGCAGCAAACGGGGGGTACGCCACGAGCAGTACGTC.

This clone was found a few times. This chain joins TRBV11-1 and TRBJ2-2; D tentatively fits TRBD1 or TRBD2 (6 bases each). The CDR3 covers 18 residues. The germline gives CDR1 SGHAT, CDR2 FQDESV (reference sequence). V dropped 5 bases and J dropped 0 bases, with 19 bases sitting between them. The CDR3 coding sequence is TGTGCCAGCAGCCTAGGGGGAAGGGGAGGTTCGAACACCGGGGAGCTGTTTTTT. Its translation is CASSLGGRGGSNTGELFF. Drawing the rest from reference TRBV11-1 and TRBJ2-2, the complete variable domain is EAEVAQSPRYKITEKSQAVAFWCDPISGHATLYWYRQILGQGPELLVQFQDESVVDDSQLPKDRFSAERLKGVDSTLKIQPAELGDSAMYLCASSLGGRGGSNTGELFFGEGSRLTVL.

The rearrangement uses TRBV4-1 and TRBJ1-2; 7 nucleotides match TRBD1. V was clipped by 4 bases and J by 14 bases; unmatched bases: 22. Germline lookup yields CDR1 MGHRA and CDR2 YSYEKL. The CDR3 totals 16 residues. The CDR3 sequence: CASSPRNTPGQFHGTF. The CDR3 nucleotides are TGCGCCAGCAGCCCAAGAAATACACCGGGACAGTTTCATGGTACCTTC.

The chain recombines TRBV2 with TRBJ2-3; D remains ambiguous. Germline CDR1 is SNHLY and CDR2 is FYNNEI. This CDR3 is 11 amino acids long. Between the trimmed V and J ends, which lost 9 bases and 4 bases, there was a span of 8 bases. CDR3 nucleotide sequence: TGTGCCAGAAGGAATTCAGATACGCAGTATTTT. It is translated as CARRNSDTQYF.

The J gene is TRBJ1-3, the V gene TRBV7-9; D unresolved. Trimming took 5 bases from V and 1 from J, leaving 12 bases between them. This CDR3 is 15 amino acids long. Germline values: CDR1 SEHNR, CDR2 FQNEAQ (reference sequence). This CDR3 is CASSPLEGSGNTIYF. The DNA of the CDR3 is TGTGCCAGCAGCCCACTGGAAGGGTCTGGAAACACCATATATTTT.

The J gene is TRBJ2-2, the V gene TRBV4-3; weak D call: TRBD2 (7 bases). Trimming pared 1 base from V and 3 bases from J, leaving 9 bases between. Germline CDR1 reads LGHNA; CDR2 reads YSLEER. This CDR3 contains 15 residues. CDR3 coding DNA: TGCGCCAGCAGCCAAGGGGGGGGCCACACCGGGGAGCTGTTTTTT. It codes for CASSQGGGHTGELFF.

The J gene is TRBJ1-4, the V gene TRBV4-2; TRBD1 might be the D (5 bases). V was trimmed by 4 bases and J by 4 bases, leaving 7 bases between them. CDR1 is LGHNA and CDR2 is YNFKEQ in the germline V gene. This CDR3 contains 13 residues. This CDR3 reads CASSPQGNEKLFF. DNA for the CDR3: TGTGCCAGCAGCCCCCAGGGTAATGAAAAACTGTTTTTT.

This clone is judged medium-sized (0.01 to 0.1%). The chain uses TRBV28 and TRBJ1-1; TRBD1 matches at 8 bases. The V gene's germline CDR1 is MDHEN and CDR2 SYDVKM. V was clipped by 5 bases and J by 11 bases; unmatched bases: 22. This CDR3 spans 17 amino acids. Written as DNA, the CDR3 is TGTGCCAGCAGTCGTCCCTCTTCGACAGGGGTGGGGGGACAGGCTTTCTTT. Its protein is CASSRPSSTGVGGQAFF.

This chain's CDR3 is CASSLEGQGVTQYF. DNA for the CDR3: TGTGCCAGCAGCTTAGAGGGACAGGGAGTGACCCAGTACTTC. The chain has TRBV7-6 and TRBJ2-5; 9 nucleotides agree with TRBD1. The V and J ends lost 1 base and 7 bases, in that order; junction bases with no gene match: 4. The CDR3 runs to 14 residues. Germline-derived CDR1 and CDR2 are SGHVS and FNYEAQ.

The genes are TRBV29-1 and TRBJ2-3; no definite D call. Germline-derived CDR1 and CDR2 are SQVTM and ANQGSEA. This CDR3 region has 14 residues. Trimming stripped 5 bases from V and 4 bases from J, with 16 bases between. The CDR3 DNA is TGCAGCGTTCCGGCTAGGATGGGTGCAGATACGCAGTATTTT. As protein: CSVPARMGADTQYF.

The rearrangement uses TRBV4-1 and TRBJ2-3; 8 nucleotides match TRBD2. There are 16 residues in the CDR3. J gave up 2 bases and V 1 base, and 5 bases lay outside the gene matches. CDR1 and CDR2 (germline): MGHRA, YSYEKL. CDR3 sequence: CASSQVSLADTDTQYF. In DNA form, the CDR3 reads TGCGCCAGCAGCCAAGTTTCACTAGCGGACACAGATACGCAGTATTTT.

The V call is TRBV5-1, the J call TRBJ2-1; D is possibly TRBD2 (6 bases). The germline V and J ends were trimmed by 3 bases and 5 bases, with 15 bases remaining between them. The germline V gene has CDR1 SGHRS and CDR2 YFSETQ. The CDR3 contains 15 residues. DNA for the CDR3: TGCGCCAGCAGCTCCGGGACTTACGCGAACAATGAGCAGTTCTTC. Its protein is CASSSGTYANNEQFF.

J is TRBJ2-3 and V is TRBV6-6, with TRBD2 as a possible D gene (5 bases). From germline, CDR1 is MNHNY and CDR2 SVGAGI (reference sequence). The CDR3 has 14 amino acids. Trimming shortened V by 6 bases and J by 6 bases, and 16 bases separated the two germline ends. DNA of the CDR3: TGTGCCAGCAGCCCGAGGGTGCCGGCTGATACGCAGTATTTT. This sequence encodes CASSPRVPADTQYF.

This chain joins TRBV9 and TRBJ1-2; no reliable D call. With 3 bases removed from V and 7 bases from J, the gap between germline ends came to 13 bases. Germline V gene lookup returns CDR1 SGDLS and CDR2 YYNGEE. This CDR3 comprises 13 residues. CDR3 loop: CASSGTDGRGYTF. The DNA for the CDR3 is TGTGCCAGCAGCGGAACCGACGGCCGTGGCTACACCTTC.

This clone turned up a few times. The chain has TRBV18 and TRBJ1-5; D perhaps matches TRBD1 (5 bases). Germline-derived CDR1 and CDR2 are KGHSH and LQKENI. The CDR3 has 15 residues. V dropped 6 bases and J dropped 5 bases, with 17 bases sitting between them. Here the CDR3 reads CASSLTLGEYQPQHF. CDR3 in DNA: TGTGCCAGCTCGCTGACCTTGGGGGAATATCAGCCCCAGCATTTT.

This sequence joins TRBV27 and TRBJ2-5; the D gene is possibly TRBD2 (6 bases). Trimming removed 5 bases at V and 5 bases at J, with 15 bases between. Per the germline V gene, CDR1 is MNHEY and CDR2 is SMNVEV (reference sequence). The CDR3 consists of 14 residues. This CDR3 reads CASSVRRAWETQYF. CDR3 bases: TGTGCCAGCAGTGTCCGGAGGGCCTGGGAGACCCAGTACTTC.

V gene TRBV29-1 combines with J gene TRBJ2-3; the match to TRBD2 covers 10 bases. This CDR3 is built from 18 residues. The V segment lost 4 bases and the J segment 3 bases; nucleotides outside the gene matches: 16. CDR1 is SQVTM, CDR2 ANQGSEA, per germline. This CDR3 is CSVGGKGSGRAWTDTQYF. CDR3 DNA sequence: TGCAGCGTTGGGGGTAAAGGGAGCGGGAGGGCCTGGACAGATACGCAGTATTTT.

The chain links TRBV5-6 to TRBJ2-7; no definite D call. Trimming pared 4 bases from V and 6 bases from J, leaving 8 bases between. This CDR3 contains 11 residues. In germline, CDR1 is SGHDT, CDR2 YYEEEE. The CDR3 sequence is CASSLQSEQYV. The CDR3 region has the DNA TGTGCCAGCAGCCTTCAAAGCGAGCAGTACGTC.

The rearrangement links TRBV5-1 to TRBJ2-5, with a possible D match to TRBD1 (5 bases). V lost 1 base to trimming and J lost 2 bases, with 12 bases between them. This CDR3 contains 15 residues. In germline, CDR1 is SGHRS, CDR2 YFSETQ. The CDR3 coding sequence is TGCGCCAGCAGCTTGAGGGGAATGGGGCAAGAGACCCAGTACTTC. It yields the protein CASSLRGMGQETQYF.

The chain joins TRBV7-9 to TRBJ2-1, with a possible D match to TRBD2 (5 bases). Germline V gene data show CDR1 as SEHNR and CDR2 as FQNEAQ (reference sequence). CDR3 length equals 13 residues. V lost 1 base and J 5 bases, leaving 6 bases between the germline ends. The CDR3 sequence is CASSLGEHNEQFF. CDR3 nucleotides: TGTGCCAGCAGCTTAGGGGAGCACAATGAGCAGTTCTTC. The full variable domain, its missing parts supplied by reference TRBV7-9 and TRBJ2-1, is DTGVSQNPRHKITKRGQNVTFRCDPISEHNRLYWYRQTLGQGPEFLTYFQNEAQLEKSRLLSDRFSAERPKGSFSTLEIQRTEQGDSAMYLCASSLGEHNEQFFGPGTRLTVL.

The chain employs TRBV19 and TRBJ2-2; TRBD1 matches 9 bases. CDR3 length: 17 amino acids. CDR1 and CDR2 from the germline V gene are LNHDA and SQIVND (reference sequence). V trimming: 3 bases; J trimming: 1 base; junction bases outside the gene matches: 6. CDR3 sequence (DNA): TGTGCCAGTAGTATTGTCACAGGGGGCTGGAACACCGGGGAGCTGTTTTTT. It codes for CASSIVTGGWNTGELFF.